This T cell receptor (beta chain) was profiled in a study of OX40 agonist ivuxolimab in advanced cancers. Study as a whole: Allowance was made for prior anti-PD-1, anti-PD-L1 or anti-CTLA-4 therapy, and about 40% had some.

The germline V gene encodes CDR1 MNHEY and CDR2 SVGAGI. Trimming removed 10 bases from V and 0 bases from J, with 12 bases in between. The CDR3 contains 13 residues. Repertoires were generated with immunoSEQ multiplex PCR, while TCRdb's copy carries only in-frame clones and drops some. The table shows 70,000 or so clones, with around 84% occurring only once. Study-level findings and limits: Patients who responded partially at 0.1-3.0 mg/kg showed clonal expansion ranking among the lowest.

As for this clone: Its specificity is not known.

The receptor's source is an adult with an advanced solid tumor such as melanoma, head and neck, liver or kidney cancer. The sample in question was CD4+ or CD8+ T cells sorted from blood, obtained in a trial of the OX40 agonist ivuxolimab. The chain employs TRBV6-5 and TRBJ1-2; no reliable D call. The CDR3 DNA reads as TGTGCCACAGCCCAGGATACTAACTATGGCTACACCTTC. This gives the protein CATAQDTNYGYTF.